This entry lists 32 T cell receptor beta chains sequenced from one sample in a study of T cell responses to AZD1222 COVID-19 vaccine. The data were produced by immunoSEQ multiplex PCR, yet TCRdb's version contains in-frame clones alone and is incomplete. The sample includes about 180,000 clones, about nine tenths of them seen just once. Sequenced here: peripheral blood, sampled on day 0 of AZD1222 vaccination. Every receptor here comes from an adult in good health.

The V call is TRBV5-6, the J call TRBJ2-7; 11 nucleotides line up with TRBD2. In germline, CDR1 is SGHDT, CDR2 YYEEEE. This CDR3 is built from 13 residues. V lost 9 bases and J lost 6; bases outside the gene matches: 8. The CDR3 DNA follows: TGTGCCACCCGAGGGACTAGCGGCGGCGAGCAGTACTTC. Translating it yields CATRGTSGGEQYF.

The V gene is TRBV7-9, the J gene TRBJ1-3; D might be TRBD1 (5 bases). Germline lookup yields CDR1 SEHNR and CDR2 FQNEAQ (reference sequence). There are 16 residues in the CDR3. V was pared by 5 bases and J by 0 bases, with 14 bases between. In DNA form, the CDR3 reads TGTGCCAGCAGCCCTACCGGGGGAATCTCTGGAAACACCATATATTTT. As protein: CASSPTGGISGNTIYF. The full variable domain, its missing parts supplied by reference TRBV7-9 and TRBJ1-3, is DTGVSQNPRHKITKRGQNVTFRCDPISEHNRLYWYRQTLGQGPEFLTYFQNEAQLEKSRLLSDRFSAERPKGSFSTLEIQRTEQGDSAMYLCASSPTGGISGNTIYFGEGSWLTVV.

The rearrangement links TRBV5-7 to TRBJ2-7, with a weak D call TRBD1 (5 bases). TRBV5-7 is assigned to the ORF class and has an uncertain function. The CDR3 length is 15 residues. V gave up 3 bases and J gave up 0 bases, with 13 bases separating them. CDR3 sequence (DNA): TGTGCCAGCAGCTGTACAGGATATGTCTCCTACGAGCAGTACTTC. Protein sequence: CASSCTGYVSYEQYF.

V and J are TRBV28 and TRBJ1-1; no clear D. V lost 10 bases and J lost 11, with 29 bases in between. The CDR3 consists of 15 residues. Germline V lookup: CDR1 MDHEN, CDR2 SYDVKM. The CDR3 loop is CAIKPRVVSDEGAFF. The CDR3 nucleotides are TGTGCCATCAAACCCCGGGTTGTGAGCGATGAAGGGGCTTTCTTT.

The genes are TRBV19 and TRBJ2-3, with 7 positions matching TRBD2. Germline V gene lookup returns CDR1 LNHDA and CDR2 SQIVND (reference sequence). V gave up 3 bases and J gave up 3 bases; unmatched junction bases: 6. CDR3 length equals 15 residues. The CDR3 DNA is TGTGCCAGTAGTATTACGTGGGGGGGAACAGATACGCAGTATTTT. Amino acids: CASSITWGGTDTQYF.

The chain couples TRBV7-3 to TRBJ2-2; perhaps TRBD2 as D (6 bases). The CDR3 length is 14 residues. Germline CDR1 reads SGHTA; CDR2 reads FQGTGA. V was pared by 5 bases and J by 5 bases, with 12 bases between. CDR3 nucleotide sequence: TGTGCCAGCAGCATCGGGGGTCCTACCGGGGAGCTGTTTTTT. Protein product: CASSIGGPTGELFF.

This clone has just one count. The rearrangement joins TRBV7-2 to TRBJ2-6; D gene uncertain. Germline values: CDR1 SGHTA, CDR2 FQGNSA. Trimming pared 2 bases from V and 0 bases from J, leaving 5 bases between. This CDR3 contains 15 residues. The CDR3 bases are TGTGCCAGCAGCTTAAGGCTCTCTGGGGCCAACGTCCTGACTTTC. The encoded protein is CASSLRLSGANVLTF.

The rearrangement links TRBV5-4 to TRBJ1-5; D not certain. This CDR3 region has 13 residues. With 0 bases removed from V and 0 bases from J, the gap between germline ends came to 1 base. Germline assignment: CDR1 SGHNT and CDR2 YYREEE (reference sequence). CDR3 coding DNA: TGTGCCAGCAGCTTGGGTAGCAATCAGCCCCAGCATTTT. This sequence encodes CASSLGSNQPQHF. Full variable domain (outside the CDR3, taken from reference TRBV5-4 and TRBJ1-5): ETGVTQSPTHLIKTRGQQVTLRCSSQSGHNTVSWYQQALGQGPQFIFQYYREEENGRGNFPPRFSGLQFPNYSSELNVNALELDDSALYLCASSLGSNQPQHFGDGTRLSIL.

Written as DNA, the CDR3 is TGTGCCAGCAGCTCCGTCTGGGGGCCCTACAATGAGCAGTTCTTC. It encodes CASSSVWGPYNEQFF. The gene calls are TRBV7-8 and TRBJ2-1; TRBD1 might be the D (6 bases). V was shortened by 4 bases and J by 2 bases, with 12 bases between the two germline ends. The CDR3 spans 15 residues. CDR1 SGHVS and CDR2 FQNEAQ come from the germline V gene.

V is TRBV5-1 and J is TRBJ2-7, with D perhaps matching TRBD1 (6 bases). This CDR3 spans 15 amino acids. Trimming removed 4 bases at V and 0 bases at J, with 14 bases between. The germline V gene encodes CDR1 SGHRS and CDR2 YFSETQ. CDR3 bases: TGCGCCAGCAGCCTCGGCGACAGGTTCTCCTACGAGCAGTACTTC. Protein product: CASSLGDRFSYEQYF.

This clone was seen at least ten times. This chain uses TRBV30 with TRBJ2-1, with TRBD2 matching over 10 bases. The germline gives CDR1 GTSNPN, CDR2 SVGIG (reference sequence). The length of the CDR3 is 17 residues. Trimming cost V 0 bases and J 10 bases; bases outside gene matches: 15. CDR3 coding DNA: TGTGCCTGGAGTGTACTAAGTCCTAGCGGGGGCATGTTCGAGCAGTTCTTC. Encoded protein: CAWSVLSPSGGMFEQFF.

With regard to this clone: The identical CDR3 is also encoded by other nucleotide sequences in the sample. The chain links TRBV28 to TRBJ2-7; D is uncertain. In germline, CDR1 is MDHEN, CDR2 SYDVKM. V gave up 3 bases and J gave up 7 bases, with 10 bases separating them. This CDR3 is 12 amino acids long. The CDR3 here is CASSFPKREQYF. CDR3 bases: TGTGCCAGCAGTTTTCCCAAGAGAGAGCAGTACTTC.

The V call is TRBV30, the J call TRBJ1-6; tentative D call: TRBD1 (6 bases). CDR1 and CDR2 from the germline V gene are GTSNPN and SVGIG (reference sequence). V shed 8 bases and J shed 11 bases, with 19 bases lying between them. CDR3 length equals 13 residues. CDR3 nucleotides: TGTGCCGAAACGGGGGCTGACGGGACACCCCTCCACTTT. Translated, it gives CAETGADGTPLHF.

This chain joins TRBV3-1 (or the pseudogene TRBV3-2) and TRBJ2-7; unclear D gene. The CDR3 totals 13 residues. Germline values: CDR1 LGHDT, CDR2 YNNKEL (reference sequence). V was cut by 0 bases and J by 1 base, with 4 bases left in between. CDR3 amino acids: CASSQERSYEQYF. CDR3 sequence (DNA): TGTGCCAGCAGCCAAGAAAGGTCCTACGAGCAGTACTTC.

V is TRBV27 and J is TRBJ2-1, with D possibly being TRBD1 (5 bases). The length of the CDR3 is 13 residues. V dropped 8 bases and J dropped 0 bases, with 8 bases sitting between them. Per germline, CDR1 MNHEY and CDR2 SMNVEV (reference sequence). In DNA form, the CDR3 reads TGTGCCAGCCACGACAGCTCCTACAATGAGCAGTTCTTC. Protein product: CASHDSSYNEQFF.

The J gene is TRBJ2-3, the V gene TRBV28; possible D gene TRBD2, 6 bases. CDR1 is MDHEN and CDR2 is SYDVKM in the germline V gene. This CDR3 is built from 19 residues. V was clipped by 3 bases and J by 0 bases, with 22 bases between them. For the CDR3, the DNA is TGTGCCAGCAGTTTCAACCCCCCGGGAGTCACCACTAGCACAGATACGCAGTATTTT. Translating gives CASSFNPPGVTTSTDTQYF.

The chain recombines TRBV3-1 (or the pseudogene TRBV3-2) with TRBJ2-1, with D possibly TRBD1 on 6 matching bases. The CDR3 totals 11 residues. Germline V gene data show CDR1 as LGHDT and CDR2 as YNNKEL (reference sequence). V was trimmed by 8 bases and J by 4 bases, leaving 6 bases between them. CDR3 nucleotides: TGTGCCAGCGGGACATACAATGAGCAGTTCTTC. This encodes CASGTYNEQFF.

This rearrangement joins TRBV6-6 to TRBJ1-1; tentative D call: TRBD1 (5 bases). Trimming removed 0 bases from V and 5 bases from J, with 7 bases in between. The CDR3 runs to 13 residues. CDR1 MNHNY and CDR2 SVGAGI come from the germline V gene (reference sequence). The CDR3 is CASSYSGGTEAFF. The CDR3, as DNA: TGTGCCAGCAGTTACTCGGGGGGAACTGAAGCTTTCTTT.

The chain combines TRBV30 with TRBJ1-1, with D tentatively TRBD1 (6 bases). V shed 1 base and J shed 4 bases, with 10 bases lying between them. Germline V gene lookup returns CDR1 GTSNPN and CDR2 SVGIG (reference sequence). The CDR3 is 13 amino acids. CDR3 nucleotide sequence: TGTGCCTGGAGTGGGGAGGGGGTCACTGAAGCTTTCTTT. Amino acids: CAWSGEGVTEAFF.

The J gene is TRBJ2-3, the V gene TRBV9, with TRBD1 matching over 7 bases. The trim removed 4 bases at V and 5 bases at J, leaving 7 bases unmatched. The CDR3 runs 14 residues. Germline V lookup: CDR1 SGDLS, CDR2 YYNGEE. Here the CDR3 DNA reads TGTGCCAGCAGCCGGAAGGGGGCCGAAGATACGCAGTATTTT. Amino acid sequence: CASSRKGAEDTQYF.

V and J are TRBV5-6 and TRBJ1-2; D not certain. V lost 3 bases and J lost 6, with 6 bases in between. Germline V gene sequence: CDR1 SGHDT, CDR2 YYEEEE. This CDR3 has 11 residues. The CDR3, as DNA: TGTGCCAGCAGCTCAGGTGATGGCTACACCTTC. This codes for CASSSGDGYTF. The full variable domain, in which reference TRBV5-6 and TRBJ1-2 provide the parts outside the CDR3, is DAGVTQSPTHLIKTRGQQVTLRCSPKSGHDTVSWYQQALGQGPQFIFQYYEEEERQRGNFPDRFSGHQFPNYSSELNVNALLLGDSALYLCASSSGDGYTFGSGTRLTVV.

Note on this clone: An end of the junction does not agree with germline; a read error may underlie this. The chain uses TRBV7-7 and TRBJ2-4; a weak D match, TRBD2 (7 bases). Germline CDR1 reads SSHAT; CDR2 reads FNYEAQ (reference sequence). The CDR3 length is 19 residues. In nucleotides, the CDR3 is TGTGCTAGCAGCTTAGATAGCGGCGGGGGCGAGCTAGCCAAAAACATTCAGTACTTC. Its protein product is CASSLDSGGGELAKNIQYF. Together with reference TRBV7-7 and TRBJ2-4, the CDR3 gives the full variable domain: GAGVSQSPRYKVTKRGQDVTLRCDPISSHATLYWYQQALGQGPEFLTYFNYEAQPDKSGLPSDRFSAERPEGSISTLTIQRTEQRDSAMYRCASSLDSGGGELAKNIQYFGAGTRLSVL.

This clone has a single count. The chain uses TRBV4-1 and TRBJ1-4; no clear D gene. Germline assignment: CDR1 MGHRA and CDR2 YSYEKL. Trimming shortened V by 0 bases and J by 8 bases, and 10 bases separated the two germline ends. The CDR3 contains 14 residues. CDR3 nucleotides: TGCGCCAGCAGCCAAGATATGGTCGGGGAAAAACTGTTTTTT. It yields the protein CASSQDMVGEKLFF.

The rearrangement uses TRBV5-1 and TRBJ1-1; D not certain. The CDR3 contains 14 residues. Germline V gene sequence: CDR1 SGHRS, CDR2 YFSETQ. The germline V and J ends were trimmed by 4 bases and 5 bases, with 15 bases remaining between them. CDR3 residues: CASSPLGVWTEAFF. The DNA of the CDR3 is TGCGCCAGCAGCCCGCTTGGGGTGTGGACTGAAGCTTTCTTT.

DNA for the CDR3: TGTGCCAGCAGTGGATACAGGGGCACTAACTATGGCTACACCTTC. Amino acids: CASSGYRGTNYGYTF. J is TRBJ1-2 and V is TRBV2, with 7 bases lining up with TRBD1. The CDR3 is made up of 15 amino acids. V was pared by 4 bases and J by 0 bases, with 5 bases of the junction left unmatched. The germline CDR1 and CDR2 sequences are SNHLY and FYNNEI.

The CDR3 sequence is CASSNSGNTIYF. The DNA of the CDR3 is TGTGCCAGCAGTAACTCTGGAAACACCATATATTTT. The chain employs TRBV11-2 and TRBJ1-3; the D is unclear. The CDR3 runs to 12 residues. Germline CDR1 is SGHAT and CDR2 is FQNNGV. With 6 bases removed from V and 0 bases from J, the gap between germline ends came to 3 bases. Full variable domain (remainder filled in from reference TRBV11-2 and TRBJ1-3): EAGVAQSPRYKIIEKRQSVAFWCNPISGHATLYWYQQILGQGPKLLIQFQNNGVVDDSQLPKDRFSAERLKGVDSTLKIQPAKLEDSAVYLCASSNSGNTIYFGEGSWLTVV.

In DNA form, the CDR3 reads TGTGCCACCAGCAGAGCCCTCGCCCGGGACGGAGTCTATGGCTACACCTTC. This codes for CATSRALARDGVYGYTF. This chain joins TRBV15 and TRBJ1-2, with TRBD1 as a possible D gene (5 bases). Germline CDR1 is LNHNV and CDR2 is YYDKDF (reference sequence). The CDR3 spans 17 residues. V dropped 1 base and J dropped 4 bases, with 19 bases sitting between them.

The chain has TRBV27 and TRBJ2-7, with D perhaps TRBD1 (6 bases). With 5 bases removed from V and 1 base from J, the gap between germline ends came to 9 bases. The CDR3 has 13 amino acids. The germline V gene has CDR1 MNHEY and CDR2 SMNVEV (reference sequence). DNA of the CDR3: TGTGCCAGCAGTAACAGGGCATCCTACGAGCAGTACTTC. It is translated as CASSNRASYEQYF.

The chain recombines TRBV18 with TRBJ2-3; D may be TRBD1 (6 bases). V lost 2 bases and J 0 bases, leaving 9 bases between the germline ends. The V gene's germline CDR1 is KGHSH and CDR2 LQKENI. This CDR3 comprises 15 residues. The CDR3 is CASSPSRGSTDTQYF. CDR3 DNA: TGTGCCAGCTCACCATCGAGGGGGAGCACAGATACGCAGTATTTT.

The chain carries TRBV3-1 (or the pseudogene TRBV3-2) and TRBJ2-7; 7 nucleotides line up with TRBD1. CDR1 is LGHDT, CDR2 YNNKEL, per germline (reference sequence). J gave up 5 bases and V 7 bases, and 11 bases lay outside the gene matches. The CDR3 covers 14 residues. This chain's CDR3 is CASTRQGLRNEQYF. CDR3 coding DNA: TGTGCCAGCACCCGACAGGGTTTGAGGAACGAGCAGTACTTC.

The chain links TRBV7-8 to TRBJ1-6; 7 bases agree with TRBD1. The V and J ends lost 0 bases and 3 bases, in that order; junction bases with no gene match: 2. Looked up from germline, CDR1 is SGHVS and CDR2 is FQNEAQ. The CDR3 extends over 16 amino acids. CDR3 sequence: CASSLAGTVYNSPLHF. Written as DNA, the CDR3 is TGTGCCAGCAGCTTAGCGGGGACAGTCTATAATTCACCCCTCCACTTT. Together with reference TRBV7-8 and TRBJ1-6, the CDR3 gives the full variable domain: GAGVSQSPRYKVAKRGQDVALRCDPISGHVSLFWYQQALGQGPEFLTYFQNEAQLDKSGLPSDRFFAERPEGSVSTLKIQRTQQEDSAVYLCASSLAGTVYNSPLHFGNGTRLTVT.

V gene TRBV29-1 combines with J gene TRBJ2-5; 8 bases are a match to TRBD1. CDR3 length equals 13 residues. Trimming took 4 bases from V and 5 from J; bases not matched to a gene: 6. The germline V gene encodes CDR1 SQVTM and CDR2 ANQGSEA. DNA of the CDR3: TGCAGCGTTGCCAGGGGGCAGTTGGAGACCCAGTACTTC. Protein product: CSVARGQLETQYF. The variable domain in full, with the rest retrieved from reference TRBV29-1 and TRBJ2-5, is SAVISQKPSRDICQRGTSLTIQCQVDSQVTMMFWYRQQPGQSLTLIATANQGSEATYESGFVIDKFPISRPNLTFSTLTVSNMSPEDSSIYLCSVARGQLETQYFGPGTRLLVL.